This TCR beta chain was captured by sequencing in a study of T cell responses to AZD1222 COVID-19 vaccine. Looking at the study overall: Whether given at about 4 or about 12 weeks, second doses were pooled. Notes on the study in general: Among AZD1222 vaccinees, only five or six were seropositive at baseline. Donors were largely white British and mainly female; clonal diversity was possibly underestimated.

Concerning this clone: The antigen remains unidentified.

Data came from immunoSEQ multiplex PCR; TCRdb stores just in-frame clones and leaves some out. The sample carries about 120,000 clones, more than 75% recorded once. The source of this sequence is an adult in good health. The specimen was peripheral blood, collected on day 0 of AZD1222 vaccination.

DNA for the CDR3: TGTGCCAGTAGTCCGTTGACGAATTTCCGGCTGGGTATTTCGAACACTGAAGCTTTCTTT. Protein product: CASSPLTNFRLGISNTEAFF. This chain joins TRBV19 and TRBJ1-1; D unresolved. Deletions cut 5 bases from V and 1 base from J, with 29 bases between. This CDR3 region has 20 residues. Per germline, CDR1 LNHDA and CDR2 SQIVND (reference sequence).